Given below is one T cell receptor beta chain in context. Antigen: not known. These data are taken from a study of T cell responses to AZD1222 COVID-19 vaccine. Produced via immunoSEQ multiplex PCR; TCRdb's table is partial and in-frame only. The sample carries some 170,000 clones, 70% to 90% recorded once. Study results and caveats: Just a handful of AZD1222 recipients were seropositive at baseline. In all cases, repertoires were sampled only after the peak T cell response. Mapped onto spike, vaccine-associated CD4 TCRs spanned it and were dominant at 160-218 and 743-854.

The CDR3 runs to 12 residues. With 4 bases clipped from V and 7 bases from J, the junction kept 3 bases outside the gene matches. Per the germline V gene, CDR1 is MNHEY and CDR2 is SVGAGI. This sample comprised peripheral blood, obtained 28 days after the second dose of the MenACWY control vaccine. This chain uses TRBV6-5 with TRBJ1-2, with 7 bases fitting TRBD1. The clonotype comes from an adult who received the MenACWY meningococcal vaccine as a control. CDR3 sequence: CASSSDRSGYTF. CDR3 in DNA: TGTGCCAGCAGTTCGGACAGGAGTGGCTACACCTTC.